The following is a TCR beta chain sequence with its context. The target antigen is unknown. TCRdb redid the calling of the reads with MiXCR, one entry per CDR3 protein. The sample shows some 220,000 distinct CDR3 sequences, roughly an eighth of them seen only once. This entry belongs to a study of T cell repertoires in cytomegalovirus infection. At the level of the study: Indications came from public TCR beta signatures; they pointed to CMV infection and to a matching HLA type.

Study outcomes and limitations: CMV carriers with the relevant HLA were identified by cumulative public TCR beta family frequency. HLA-C-restricted, CMV-specific TCR beta clonotypes were dominant ex vivo.

Source material: PBMCs. The clonotype originates from a human donor in good health (CMV status not recorded). Some clones in this sample may be carry-over from other donors' samples.

The CDR3 DNA is TGTGCCAGTAGTCCCGATCGGACTAGCGGGGTCAATGAGCAGTTCTTC. It translates to CASSPDRTSGVNEQFF. The gene calls are TRBV19 and TRBJ2-1; TRBD2 matches at 12 bases. J was trimmed by 6 bases and V by 5 bases; bases with no gene match: 8. This CDR3 spans 16 amino acids. Germline V gene data show CDR1 as LNHDA and CDR2 as SQIVND (reference sequence).